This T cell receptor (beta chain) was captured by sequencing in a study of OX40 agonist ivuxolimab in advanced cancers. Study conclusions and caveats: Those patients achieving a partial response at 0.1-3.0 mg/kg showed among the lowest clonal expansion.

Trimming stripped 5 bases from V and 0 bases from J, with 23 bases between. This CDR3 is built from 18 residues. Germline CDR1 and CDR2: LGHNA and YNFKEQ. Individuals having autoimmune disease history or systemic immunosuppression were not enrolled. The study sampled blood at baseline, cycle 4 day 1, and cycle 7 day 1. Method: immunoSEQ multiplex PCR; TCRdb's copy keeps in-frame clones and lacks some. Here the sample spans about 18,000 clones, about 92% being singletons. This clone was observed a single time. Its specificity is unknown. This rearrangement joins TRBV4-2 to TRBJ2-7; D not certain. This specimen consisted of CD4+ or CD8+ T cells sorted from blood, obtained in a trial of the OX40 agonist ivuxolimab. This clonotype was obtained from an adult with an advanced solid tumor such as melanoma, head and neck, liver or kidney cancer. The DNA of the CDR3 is TGTGCCAGCAGCACGGCACCAGAATCCCCGAGGAGCTCCTACGAGCAGTACTTC. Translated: CASSTAPESPRSSYEQYF.